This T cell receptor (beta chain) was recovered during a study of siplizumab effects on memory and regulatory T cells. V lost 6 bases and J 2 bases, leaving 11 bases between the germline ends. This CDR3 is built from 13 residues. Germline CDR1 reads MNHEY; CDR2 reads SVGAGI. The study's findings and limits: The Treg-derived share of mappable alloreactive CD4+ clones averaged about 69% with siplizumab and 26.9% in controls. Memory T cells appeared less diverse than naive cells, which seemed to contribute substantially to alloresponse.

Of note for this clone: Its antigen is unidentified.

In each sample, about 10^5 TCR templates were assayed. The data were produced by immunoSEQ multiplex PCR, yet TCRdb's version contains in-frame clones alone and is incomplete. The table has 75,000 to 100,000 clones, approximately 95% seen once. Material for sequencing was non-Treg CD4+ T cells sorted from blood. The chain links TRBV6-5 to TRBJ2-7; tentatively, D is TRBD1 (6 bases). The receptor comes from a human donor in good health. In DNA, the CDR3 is TGTGCCAGCAGGCGCAGGGGTACCTACGAGCAGTACTTC. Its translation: CASRRRGTYEQYF.